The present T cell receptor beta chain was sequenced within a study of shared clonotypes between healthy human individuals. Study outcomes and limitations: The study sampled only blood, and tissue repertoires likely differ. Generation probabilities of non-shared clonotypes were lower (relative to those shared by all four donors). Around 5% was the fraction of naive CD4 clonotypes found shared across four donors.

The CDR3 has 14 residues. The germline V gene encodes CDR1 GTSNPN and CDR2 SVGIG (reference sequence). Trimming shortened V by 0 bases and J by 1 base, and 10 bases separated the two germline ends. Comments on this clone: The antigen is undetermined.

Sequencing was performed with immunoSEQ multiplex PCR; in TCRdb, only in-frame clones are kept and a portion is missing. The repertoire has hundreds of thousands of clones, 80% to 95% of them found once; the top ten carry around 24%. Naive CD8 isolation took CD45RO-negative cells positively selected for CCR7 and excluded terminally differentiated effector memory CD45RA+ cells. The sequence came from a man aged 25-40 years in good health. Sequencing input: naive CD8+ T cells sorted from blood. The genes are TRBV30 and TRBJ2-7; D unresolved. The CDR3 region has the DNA TGTGCCTGGAGTGTACAAGCGCATTCCTACGAGCAGTACTTC. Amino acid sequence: CAWSVQAHSYEQYF.